Following are 14 T cell receptor beta chains from one sample sequenced in a study of PD-1 blockade in classical Hodgkin lymphoma. Measured with immunoSEQ multiplex PCR; TCRdb has only the in-frame clones, and not every one. Among tens of thousands of clones listed, 89% were seen once. Relapse was seen in all patients after autologous stem cell transplantation, and brentuximab vedotin exposure was variable. The material was peripheral blood mononuclear cells (PBMCs), obtained before the second cycle of nivolumab. The receptors stem from a human donor with classical Hodgkin lymphoma.

The rearrangement uses TRBV18 and TRBJ2-7, with D hard to call. Per the germline V gene, CDR1 is KGHSH and CDR2 is LQKENI. V lost 2 bases and J lost 7, with 18 bases in between. The CDR3 extends over 15 amino acids. CDR3 loop: CASSPSQTLYWEQYF. CDR3 bases: TGTGCCAGCTCACCAAGCCAGACCCTCTACTGGGAGCAGTACTTC.

This clone was counted once. The V gene is TRBV28, the J gene TRBJ2-2, with 11 positions matching TRBD2. The trim removed 5 bases at V and 7 bases at J, leaving 6 bases unmatched. The CDR3 contains 15 residues. Germline lookup yields CDR1 MDHEN and CDR2 SYDVKM. The CDR3 DNA sequence: TGTGCCAGCAGTCCTCTAGCGGGAGGAGGCGGGGAGCTGTTTTTT. Translated, it gives CASSPLAGGGGELFF. Full variable domain (missing parts from reference TRBV28 and TRBJ2-2): DVKVTQSSRYLVKRTGEKVFLECVQDMDHENMFWYRQDPGLGLRLIYFSYDVKMKEKGDIPEGYSVSREKKERFSLILESASTNQTSMYLCASSPLAGGGGELFFGEGSRLTVL.

The rearrangement joins TRBV30 to TRBJ1-1; a possible D gene is TRBD1 (5 bases). This CDR3 comprises 12 residues. V was cut by 2 bases and J by 7 bases, with 11 bases left in between. Germline CDR1 and CDR2: GTSNPN and SVGIG (reference sequence). The CDR3 DNA follows: TGTGCCTGGAGTCCCGGGGGGAGTGAAGCTTTCTTT. It yields the protein CAWSPGGSEAFF. The variable domain in full, completed from reference TRBV30 and TRBJ1-1, reads SQTIHQWPATLVQPVGSPLSLECTVEGTSNPNLYWYRQAAGRGLQLLFYSVGIGQISSEVPQNLSASRPQDRQFILSSKKLLLSDSGFYLCAWSPGGSEAFFGQGTRLTVV.

The V and J genes are TRBV2 and TRBJ2-5; the D gene is possibly TRBD2 (5 bases). CDR1 and CDR2 (germline): SNHLY, FYNNEI. The V and J ends lost 6 bases and 7 bases respectively, with 18 bases between them. There are 14 residues in the CDR3. Here the CDR3 reads CASRGEGGPGTQYF. The CDR3 nucleotides are TGTGCCAGCAGGGGAGAAGGTGGACCGGGGACCCAGTACTTC.

The chain joins TRBV6-1 to TRBJ2-5, with 8 bases identical to TRBD1. J gave up 2 bases and V 6 bases, and 8 bases lay outside the gene matches. The CDR3 has 15 residues. CDR1 and CDR2 (germline): MNHNS, SASEGT. The CDR3 spells CASRPTTGVQETQYF. In DNA, the CDR3 is TGTGCCAGCAGACCTACGACAGGGGTACAAGAGACCCAGTACTTC.

This chain joins TRBV4-1 and TRBJ1-5, with TRBD1 identical over 7 bases. Germline values: CDR1 MGHRA, CDR2 YSYEKL. Losses at the gene ends were 4 bases for V and 0 bases for J; bases not matched to a gene: 6. The CDR3 loop spans 16 amino acids. CDR3 DNA: TGCGCCAGCAGCCTAGGAGACAGGGATAGCAATCAGCCCCAGCATTTT. The encoded protein is CASSLGDRDSNQPQHF.

The chain recombines TRBV11-2 with TRBJ1-4; TRBD1 matches 9 bases. CDR3 length: 16 residues. In germline, CDR1 is SGHAT, CDR2 FQNNGV. V lost 5 bases to trimming and J lost 2 bases; unmatched junction nucleotides: 6. The CDR3 sequence is CASSEATGGTNEKLFF. The CDR3 DNA is TGTGCCAGCAGCGAAGCTACAGGGGGCACTAATGAAAAACTGTTTTTT.

This clone has just one count. This chain links TRBV7-9 with TRBJ2-1; 7 bases match TRBD1. Losses at the gene ends were 5 bases for V and 3 bases for J; bases not matched to a gene: 7. The germline CDR1 and CDR2 sequences are SEHNR and FQNEAQ (reference sequence). The CDR3 is 15 amino acids. The CDR3 loop reads CASSPRQGNYNEQFF. In DNA form, the CDR3 reads TGTGCCAGCAGCCCACGACAGGGAAACTACAATGAGCAGTTCTTC.

The rearrangement joins TRBV5-1 to TRBJ2-7; 9 nucleotides line up with TRBD1. The CDR3 sequence is 15 residues long. Trimming took 2 bases from V and 5 from J; bases not matched to a gene: 8. The V gene's germline CDR1 is SGHRS and CDR2 YFSETQ. The CDR3 spells CASSLTGTGPHEQYF. The CDR3 nucleotides are TGCGCCAGCAGCTTAACCGGGACAGGGCCCCACGAGCAGTACTTC.

This clone was recorded a few times. V is TRBV5-6 and J is TRBJ1-1; the D is unclear. Germline CDR1 and CDR2: SGHDT and YYEEEE. The V end was cut by 2 bases, the J end by 4 bases, with 12 bases between. The CDR3 covers 14 residues. CDR3 region: CASSFAWLGTEAFF. In DNA, the CDR3 is TGTGCCAGCAGCTTTGCGTGGTTGGGCACTGAAGCTTTCTTT.

The chain links TRBV13 to TRBJ1-1, with D maybe TRBD1 (5 bases). The germline gives CDR1 PRHDT, CDR2 FYEKMQ (reference sequence). The CDR3 loop spans 13 amino acids. The V gene lost 5 bases and the J gene lost 2 bases, with 9 bases spanning the gap. CDR3 protein: CASSPGLNTEAFF. The CDR3 nucleotides are TGTGCCAGCAGCCCGGGGCTAAACACTGAAGCTTTCTTT.

The rearrangement uses TRBV4-1 and TRBJ2-3; D possibly corresponds to TRBD2 (5 bases). CDR3 size: 15 residues. Germline values: CDR1 MGHRA, CDR2 YSYEKL. Trimming shortened V by 1 base and J by 5 bases, and 13 bases separated the two germline ends. The CDR3 DNA sequence: TGCGCCAGCAGCCAAGCATGGACTCGCCAAGATACGCAGTATTTT. Residues: CASSQAWTRQDTQYF.

The chain links TRBV6-1 to TRBJ2-7, with 7 bases identical to TRBD1. V lost 1 base to trimming and J lost 2 bases; unmatched junction nucleotides: 2. Germline CDR1 reads MNHNS; CDR2 reads SASEGT. CDR3 length equals 14 residues. The CDR3 sequence: CASSEGDSTYEQYF. The CDR3 DNA reads TGTGCCAGCAGTGAAGGGGACAGCACCTACGAGCAGTACTTC.

Written as DNA, the CDR3 is TGTGCCAGCAGCTTAAACCCCCAGAAAGGGCGGGAAATTACTGAAGCTTTCTTT. Amino acids: CASSLNPQKGREITEAFF. This chain joins TRBV7-3 and TRBJ1-1; D gene ambiguous. The ends were cut back, 1 base at V and 5 bases at J, with 23 bases in the middle. The germline CDR1 and CDR2 sequences are SGHTA and FQGTGA. The CDR3 consists of 18 residues.